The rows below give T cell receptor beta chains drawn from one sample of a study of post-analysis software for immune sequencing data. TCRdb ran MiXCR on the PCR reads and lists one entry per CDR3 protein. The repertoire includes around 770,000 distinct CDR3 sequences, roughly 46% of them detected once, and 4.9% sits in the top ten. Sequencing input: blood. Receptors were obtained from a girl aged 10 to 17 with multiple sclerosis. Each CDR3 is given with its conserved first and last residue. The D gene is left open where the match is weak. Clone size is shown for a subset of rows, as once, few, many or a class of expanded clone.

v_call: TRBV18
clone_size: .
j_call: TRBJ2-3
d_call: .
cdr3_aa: CASSPGIYSTDTQYF
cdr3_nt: TGTGCCAGCTCACCAGGCATCTACAGCACAGATACGCAGTATTTT

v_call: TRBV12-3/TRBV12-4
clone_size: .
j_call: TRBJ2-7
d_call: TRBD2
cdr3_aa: CASSSGLADSYEQYF
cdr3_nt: TGTGCCAGCAGTTCGGGACTAGCGGATTCCTACGAGCAGTACTTC

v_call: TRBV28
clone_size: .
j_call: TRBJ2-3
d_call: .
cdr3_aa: CASSPRGHTGTQYF
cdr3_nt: TGTGCCAGCTCCCCGCGGGGTCACACAGGTACACAGTATTTT

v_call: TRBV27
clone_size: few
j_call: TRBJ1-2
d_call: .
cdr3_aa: CASSLSPGLNYGYTF
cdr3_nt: TGTGCCAGCAGTTTATCCCCGGGGCTTAACTATGGCTACACCTTC

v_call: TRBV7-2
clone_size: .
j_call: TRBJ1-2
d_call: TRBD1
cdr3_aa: CASSLSDRAYYGYTF
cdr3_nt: TGTGCCAGCAGCTTATCGGACAGGGCCTACTATGGCTACACCTTC

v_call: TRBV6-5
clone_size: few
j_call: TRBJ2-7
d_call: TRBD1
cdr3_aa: CASSMGQGGYEQYF
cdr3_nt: TGTGCCAGCAGTATGGGACAGGGAGGCTACGAGCAGTACTTC

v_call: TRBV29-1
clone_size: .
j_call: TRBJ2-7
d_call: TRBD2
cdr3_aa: CSVEEAGGGYEQYF
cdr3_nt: TGCAGCGTTGAAGAGGCGGGAGGGGGCTACGAGCAGTACTTC

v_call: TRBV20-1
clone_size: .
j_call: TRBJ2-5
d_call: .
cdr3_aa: CSARDEKGSETQYF
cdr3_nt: TGCAGTGCTAGAGATGAAAAGGGGAGTGAGACCCAGTACTTC

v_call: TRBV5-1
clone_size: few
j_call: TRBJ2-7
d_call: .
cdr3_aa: CASSRTDPTVGEQYF
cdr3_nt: TGCGCCAGCAGCCGGACAGACCCGACGGTGGGCGAGCAGTACTTC

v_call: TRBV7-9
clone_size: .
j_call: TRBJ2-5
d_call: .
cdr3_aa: CASSPWEASIETQYF
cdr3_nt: TGTGCCAGCAGCCCGTGGGAGGCTAGCATCGAGACCCAGTACTTC

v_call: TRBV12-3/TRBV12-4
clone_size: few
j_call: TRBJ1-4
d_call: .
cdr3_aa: CASSSPTPGPRGEKLFF
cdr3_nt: TGTGCCAGCAGTTCCCCCACCCCGGGCCCCAGGGGAGAAAAACTGTTTTTT

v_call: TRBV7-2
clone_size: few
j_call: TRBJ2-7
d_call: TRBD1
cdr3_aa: CASSPDRGWERTSYEQYF
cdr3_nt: TGTGCCAGCAGCCCGGACAGGGGGTGGGAGCGGACCAGCTACGAGCAGTACTTC

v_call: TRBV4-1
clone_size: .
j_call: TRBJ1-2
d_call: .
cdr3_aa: CASSQVDGQTYGYTF
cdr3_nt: TGCGCCAGCAGCCAAGTTGACGGACAGACCTATGGCTACACCTTC

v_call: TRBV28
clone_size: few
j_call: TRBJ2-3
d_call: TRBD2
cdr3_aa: CASSFGTSGRGPDTQYF
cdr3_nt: TGTGCCAGCAGTTTCGGGACTAGCGGGAGGGGCCCAGATACGCAGTATTTT

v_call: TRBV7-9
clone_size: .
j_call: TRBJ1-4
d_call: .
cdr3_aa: CASSPDRPVGGWEKLFF
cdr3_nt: TGTGCCAGCAGCCCCGACCGGCCAGTAGGAGGGTGGGAAAAACTGTTTTTT

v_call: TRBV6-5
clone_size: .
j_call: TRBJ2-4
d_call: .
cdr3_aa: CASRPPGILDIQYF
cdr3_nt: TGTGCCAGCAGACCCCCGGGGATACTGGACATTCAGTACTTC

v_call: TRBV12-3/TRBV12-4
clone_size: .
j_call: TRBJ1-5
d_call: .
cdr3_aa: CASSPGEKEGGNQPQHF
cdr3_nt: TGTGCCAGCAGCCCGGGCGAGAAGGAAGGCGGCAATCAGCCCCAGCATTTT

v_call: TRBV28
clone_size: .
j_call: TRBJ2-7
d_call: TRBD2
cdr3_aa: CASKGTKYEQYF
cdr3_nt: TGTGCCAGCAAGGGGACTAAATACGAGCAGTACTTC

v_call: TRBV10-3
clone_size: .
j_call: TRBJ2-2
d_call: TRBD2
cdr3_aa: CAGRREGNTGELFF
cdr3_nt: TGTGCCGGACGGCGGGAGGGCAACACCGGGGAGCTGTTTTTT

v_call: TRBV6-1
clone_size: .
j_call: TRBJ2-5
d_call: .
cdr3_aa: CASSEGVRGAQETQYF
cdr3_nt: TGTGCCAGCAGTGAAGGGGTCAGGGGAGCGCAAGAGACCCAGTACTTC

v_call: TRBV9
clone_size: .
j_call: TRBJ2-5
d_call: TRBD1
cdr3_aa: CASSLVGTEETQYF
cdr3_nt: TGTGCCAGCAGCTTAGTCGGGACAGAAGAGACCCAGTACTTC

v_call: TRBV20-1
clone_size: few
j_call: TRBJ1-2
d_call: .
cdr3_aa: CSAREVQNYGYTF
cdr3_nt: TGCAGTGCTAGAGAGGTCCAGAACTATGGCTACACCTTC

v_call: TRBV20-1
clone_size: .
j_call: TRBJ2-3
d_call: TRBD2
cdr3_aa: CSAPGLAVPNTQYF
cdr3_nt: TGCAGTGCACCAGGACTAGCGGTCCCGAATACGCAGTATTTT

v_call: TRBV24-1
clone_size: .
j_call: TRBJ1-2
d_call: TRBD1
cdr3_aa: CATSDGQGAGYTF
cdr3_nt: TGTGCCACCAGTGACGGACAGGGGGCTGGCTACACCTTC

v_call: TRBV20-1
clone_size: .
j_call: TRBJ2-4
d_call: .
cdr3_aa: CSAKAPGAKNIQYF
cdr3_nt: TGCAGTGCTAAGGCCCCAGGCGCCAAAAACATTCAGTACTTC